This is a list of T cell receptor beta chains from one sample in a study of T-cell reconstitution after alpha-beta-depleted transplantation in children. Each CDR3 protein gets one entry after TCRdb re-called the PCR reads with MiXCR. Among hundreds of thousands of distinct CDR3 sequences listed, approximately 32% were seen once. The specimen comprised PBMCs from the stem cell graft donor, sampled from the stem cell graft. The receptors derive from a human donor who donated a stem cell graft to a child with aplastic anemia. The CDR3 runs from the conserved cysteine through the conserved F or W. A D gene is named only where the DNA matches it firmly. Where a row states a size, it is once, few, many or the class of an expanded clone; other rows omit it.

.	TRBV21-1	TRBJ2-5	.	CASSTLAGEQETQYF	TGTGCCAGCAGCACGCTAGCGGGGGAGCAAGAGACCCAGTACTTC
TRBD2	TRBV29-1	TRBJ2-1	many	CSVDSSGLAGSYNEQFF	TGCAGCGTTGACAGTTCGGGACTAGCTGGCTCCTACAATGAGCAGTTCTTC
TRBD2	TRBV5-1	TRBJ2-1	.	CASSERTSGSLQNEQFF	TGCGCCAGCAGCGAAAGGACTAGCGGGAGTCTTCAGAATGAGCAGTTCTTC
.	TRBV5-1	TRBJ1-1	.	CASSLPGNMNTEAFF	TGCGCCAGCAGCTTGCCAGGGAACATGAACACTGAAGCTTTCTTT
.	TRBV11-3	TRBJ2-2	once	CASSLRGMNTGELFF	TGTGCCAGCAGCCTGCGAGGAATGAACACCGGGGAGCTGTTTTTT
.	TRBV4-2	TRBJ2-5	.	CASSQEVSGAWETQYF	TGTGCCAGCAGCCAAGAGGTTTCGGGGGCGTGGGAGACCCAGTACTTC
TRBD2	TRBV20-1	TRBJ2-1	.	CSARGGGGVFSYNEQFF	TGCAGTGCTAGAGGGGGGGGAGGCGTGTTCTCCTACAATGAGCAGTTCTTC
TRBD1	TRBV6-1	TRBJ1-1	.	CASTADRVATEAFF	TGTGCCAGCACCGCGGACAGGGTCGCCACTGAAGCTTTCTTT
.	TRBV10-3	TRBJ2-3	.	CAIGDHGADTQYF	TGTGCCATCGGGGACCACGGGGCAGATACGCAGTATTTT
.	TRBV5-4	TRBJ2-3	few	CASSLFGTTDTQYF	TGTGCCAGCAGCTTGTTCGGGACAACAGATACGCAGTATTTT
.	TRBV5-4	TRBJ1-1	.	CASSLGRSGTEAFF	TGTGCCAGCAGCCTCGGGAGATCGGGGACTGAAGCTTTCTTT
.	TRBV30	TRBJ1-5	few	CAWSVRGARNQPQHF	TGTGCCTGGAGTGTACGGGGGGCGCGGAATCAGCCCCAGCATTTT
.	TRBV12-3/TRBV12-4	TRBJ2-1	few	CASSLGSTTYNEQFF	TGTGCCAGCAGTTTAGGCTCAACAACCTACAATGAGCAGTTCTTC
.	TRBV6-2/TRBV6-3	TRBJ2-7	.	CASSWDKLSYEQYF	TGTGCCAGCAGCTGGGACAAACTCTCCTACGAGCAGTACTTC
.	TRBV4-3	TRBJ2-1	.	CASSQDSDGSYNEQFF	TGCGCCAGCAGCCAAGATAGCGATGGCTCCTACAATGAGCAGTTCTTC
.	TRBV9	TRBJ1-2	.	CASSASRQDSYYGYTF	TGTGCCAGCAGCGCCTCTCGACAGGATTCTTACTATGGCTACACCTTC
.	TRBV4-3	TRBJ1-1	.	CASSHRDKYEAFF	TGCGCCAGCAGCCACCGGGACAAGTATGAAGCTTTCTTT
.	TRBV20-1	TRBJ2-7	.	CSARGRDGPYEQYF	TGCAGTGCTAGAGGGAGGGACGGCCCCTACGAGCAGTACTTC
.	TRBV7-2	TRBJ1-1	.	CASSFRGGDTEAFF	TGTGCCAGCAGCTTCAGGGGAGGGGACACTGAAGCTTTCTTT
.	TRBV7-2	TRBJ1-2	.	CAGSQTTNYGYTF	TGTGCCGGCAGCCAGACGACTAACTATGGCTACACCTTC
TRBD1	TRBV7-2	TRBJ2-1	once	CASSLTGQGADEQFF	TGTGCCAGCAGCCTAACAGGACAGGGGGCAGATGAGCAGTTCTTC
TRBD2	TRBV12-3/TRBV12-4	TRBJ2-1	few	CASSRTSGRKREFF	TGTGCCAGCAGTCGGACTAGCGGGAGGAAGCGGGAGTTCTTC
.	TRBV10-1	TRBJ1-1	.	CASSEMGGTEAFF	TGCGCCAGCAGTGAGATGGGGGGGACTGAAGCTTTCTTT
TRBD1	TRBV2	TRBJ1-2	.	CASRVTGDYGYTF	TGTGCCAGCAGGGTGACAGGGGACTATGGCTACACCTTC
.	TRBV29-1	TRBJ1-2	.	CSVEYRGDGYTF	TGCAGCGTTGAATATAGGGGCGATGGCTACACCTTC
.	TRBV5-4	TRBJ1-6	.	CASSWGPNSPLHF	TGTGCCAGCAGCTGGGGTCCGAATTCACCCCTCCACTTT
.	TRBV7-6	TRBJ1-4	.	CASSLERGRLFF	TGTGCCAGCAGCTTGGAGAGAGGTAGACTGTTTTTT
.	TRBV12-3/TRBV12-4	TRBJ2-7	.	CASSLATFDEQYF	TGTGCCAGCAGTCTCGCTACGTTCGACGAGCAGTACTTC
.	TRBV5-1	TRBJ2-3	.	CASSLQGGYTDTQYF	TGCGCCAGCAGCCTCCAGGGGGGATACACAGATACGCAGTATTTT
.	TRBV20-1	TRBJ1-1	few	CSARGGVQHTEAFF	TGCAGTGCTAGGGGGGGTGTTCAGCACACTGAAGCTTTCTTT
TRBD1	TRBV4-3	TRBJ2-1	few	CASSPRRQGTYSNEQFF	TGCGCCAGCAGCCCACGGAGACAGGGAACATACAGCAATGAGCAGTTCTTC
TRBD2	TRBV5-4	TRBJ2-1	few	CASSLGLAGAIEQFF	TGTGCCAGCAGTCTGGGACTAGCGGGAGCGATTGAGCAGTTCTTC
.	TRBV20-1	TRBJ2-1	.	CRAVGGQYNEQFF	TGCAGGGCGGTCGGGGGACAATACAATGAGCAGTTCTTC
TRBD1	TRBV29-1	TRBJ1-4	.	CSARTGGARIQKLFF	TGCAGCGCGAGGACAGGGGGCGCGAGAATTCAAAAACTGTTTTTT
TRBD1	TRBV10-3	TRBJ2-7	.	CAISEADRGVSEQYF	TGTGCCATCAGTGAGGCTGACAGGGGGGTAAGCGAGCAGTACTTC
TRBD2	TRBV5-1	TRBJ2-1	.	CASSFAASGRNDEQFF	TGCGCCAGCAGCTTCGCTGCTAGCGGGAGAAACGATGAGCAGTTCTTC
TRBD2	TRBV6-5	TRBJ2-3	.	CASSYSATTSGRHTQYF	TGTGCCAGCAGTTACTCGGCCACGACTAGCGGGAGGCATACGCAGTATTTT
TRBD2	TRBV15	TRBJ2-5	.	CATSRGSSGRGETQYF	TGTGCCACCAGCAGAGGATCTAGCGGGAGGGGGGAGACCCAGTACTTC
.	TRBV6-1	TRBJ1-4	.	CASSPTGREKLFF	TGTGCCAGCAGTCCAACCGGGCGGGAAAAACTGTTTTTT
.	TRBV7-9	TRBJ1-1	many	CASSLGTVARLGAFF	TGTGCCAGCAGCTTAGGGACAGTCGCCCGTCTTGGAGCTTTCTTT
.	TRBV4-3	TRBJ2-1	.	CASSQDFSKRFF	TGCGCCAGCAGCCAAGATTTCTCCAAGCGGTTCTTC
.	TRBV30	TRBJ2-7	few	CAWSDISYEQYF	TGTGCCTGGAGTGACATTAGCTACGAGCAGTACTTC
TRBD2	TRBV29-1	TRBJ2-1	.	CSVEWGSGRDYDNEQFF	TGCAGCGTTGAATGGGGGAGCGGGAGGGACTATGACAATGAGCAGTTCTTC
TRBD2	TRBV11-2	TRBJ2-2	.	CASSPERLAGVTGELFF	TGTGCCAGCAGCCCGGAAAGGCTAGCGGGAGTTACCGGGGAGCTGTTTTTT
TRBD2	TRBV12-3/TRBV12-4	TRBJ2-1	.	CASSGGRSYNEQFF	TGTGCCAGCAGTGGCGGGAGGAGTTACAATGAGCAGTTCTTC
.	TRBV6-5	TRBJ1-3	.	CASSYSLPTDSGSGNTIYF	TGTGCCAGCAGTTACTCCTTACCCACTGACAGCGGCTCTGGAAACACCATATATTTT
.	TRBV6-1	TRBJ1-3	.	CATRRGLGNTIYF	TGTGCCACCAGAAGAGGTCTTGGAAACACCATATATTTT
.	TRBV4-3	TRBJ1-5	.	CASSQERGSNQPQHF	TGCGCCAGCAGCCAGGAACGAGGGAGCAATCAGCCCCAGCATTTT
TRBD1	TRBV27	TRBJ1-5	.	CASSPNRDRGRIPQPQHF	TGTGCCAGCAGTCCGAACCGGGACAGGGGGCGAATCCCTCAGCCCCAGCATTTT
TRBD2	TRBV27	TRBJ2-7	.	CASRLSGRDHEQYF	TGTGCCAGCAGACTTAGCGGGAGGGACCACGAGCAGTACTTC
.	TRBV30	TRBJ2-2	few	CAWREHRGELFF	TGTGCCTGGAGGGAACATCGGGGGGAGCTGTTTTTT
.	TRBV12-3/TRBV12-4	TRBJ2-5	few	CASSLRAVSQETQYF	TGTGCCAGCAGTCTAAGGGCAGTTTCGCAAGAAACCCAGTACTTC
.	TRBV28	TRBJ2-7	.	CASSGLRSYEQYF	TGTGCCAGCAGTGGACTCCGCTCCTACGAGCAGTACTTC